What follows is one T cell receptor beta chain and its context. Authors' analysis steps: Estimation of nucleated cell counts was performed using reference gene primer amplification. This table comes from immunoSEQ multiplex PCR, and its TCRdb copy is limited to in-frame clones, with some not included. That table supplies the V and J calls and clone size; D and trimming were determined from the DNA. The sample lists about 99,000 clones, 85% to 90% occurring once. V was shortened by 5 bases and J by 4 bases, with 18 bases between the two germline ends. This CDR3 has 16 amino acids. The germline CDR1 and CDR2 sequences are LNHDA and SQIVND (reference sequence). The data derive from a study of blood T cell repertoires in COVID-19. Study context: Sites across the United States, Italy and Spain contributed samples from acute and convalescent COVID-19. PBMCs, B-cell-depleted T cells, or T cells provided the cDNA or gDNA that made up the material.

The specimen was peripheral blood. The receptor was isolated from a human donor in a cohort sampled during active COVID-19. This chain connects TRBV19 to TRBJ1-5; tentatively, D is TRBD1 (5 bases). In DNA form, the CDR3 reads TGTGCCAGTAGTCCCACACGGGGGGTCAGGAATCAGCCCCAGCATTTT. Protein product: CASSPTRGVRNQPQHF.